The rows below give T cell receptor beta chains drawn from one sample of a study of blood T cell repertoires in COVID-19. Method: immunoSEQ multiplex PCR; TCRdb's copy keeps in-frame clones and lacks some. Here the sample spans hundreds of thousands of clones, more than 80% being singletons. The sequencing sample was made of PBMCs or T cells enriched from blood (not recorded which). The receptors stem from a young man who had recovered from COVID-19. The CDR3 runs from the conserved cysteine through the conserved F or W. D genes are given only for firm matches. The size field is filled for only some rows; it gives once, few, many or a size class.

j_gene | abundance | v_gene | d_gene | CDR3aa | CDR3nt
TRBJ2-1 | NA | TRBV30 | TRBD2 | CAWSRGGRYNEQFF | TGTGCCTGGAGTAGGGGCGGGAGGTACAATGAGCAGTTCTTC
TRBJ1-4 | NA | TRBV25-1 | TRBD1 | CASSTHLVQGAREKLFF | TGTGCCAGCAGCACTCACCTCGTACAGGGGGCGAGGGAAAAACTGTTTTTT
TRBJ1-6 | NA | TRBV6-5 | NA | CASSYSLQGNSPLHF | TGTGCCAGCAGTTACTCTCTACAGGGTAATTCACCCCTCCACTTT
TRBJ2-5 | NA | TRBV25-1 | NA | CASSDRRQAEETQYF | TGTGCCAGCAGTGATAGGAGGCAGGCCGAAGAGACCCAGTACTTC
TRBJ1-5 | once | TRBV28 | TRBD1 | CASSQGGNQPQHF | TGTGCCAGCAGTCAGGGGGGCAATCAGCCCCAGCATTTT
TRBJ1-1 | once | TRBV19 | TRBD1 | CASSWGTGMGTEAFF | TGTGCCAGTAGTTGGGGGACAGGGATGGGGACTGAAGCTTTCTTT
TRBJ2-4 | NA | TRBV19 | TRBD1 | CASSIWKGGATKNIQYF | TGTGCCAGTAGTATATGGAAAGGGGGCGCGACCAAAAACATTCAGTACTTC
TRBJ2-3 | NA | TRBV11-2 | TRBD1 | CASGRSQGADTQYF | TGTGCCAGCGGACGCTCTCAGGGGGCAGATACGCAGTATTTT
TRBJ2-7 | few | TRBV7-8 | TRBD1 | CASSSRQGVSDEQYF | TGTGCCAGCAGCTCGAGACAGGGCGTGAGCGACGAGCAGTACTTC
TRBJ1-2 | NA | TRBV29-1 | NA | CSVSQREGDGYTF | TGCAGCGTTTCGCAGAGGGAGGGAGATGGCTACACCTTC
TRBJ2-5 | once | TRBV7-3 | NA | CASSLMGGSGETQYF | TGTGCCAGCAGCTTAATGGGGGGAAGTGGGGAGACCCAGTACTTC
TRBJ1-2 | NA | TRBV5-6 | NA | CASSMISGGFYGYTF | TGTGCCAGCAGCATGATTTCGGGAGGGTTCTATGGCTACACCTTC
TRBJ1-2 | once | TRBV3-1/TRBV3-2 | NA | CASSQVEANGYTF | TGTGCCAGCAGCCAAGTCGAGGCTAATGGCTACACCTTC
TRBJ1-1 | once | TRBV6-2/TRBV6-3 | NA | CASSRVRAEAFF | TGTGCCAGCAGTCGGGTTCGGGCTGAAGCTTTCTTT
TRBJ1-5 | NA | TRBV28 | NA | CASSLLGSSNQPQHF | TGTGCCAGCAGTTTATTAGGGAGTAGCAATCAGCCCCAGCATTTT
TRBJ2-7 | NA | TRBV19 | NA | CASSITDGYEQYF | TGTGCCAGTAGTATAACAGATGGATACGAGCAGTACTTC
TRBJ2-6 | once | TRBV5-1 | NA | CASSSASSGANVLTF | TGCGCCAGCAGTTCCGCGAGCTCTGGGGCCAACGTCCTGACTTTC
TRBJ1-1 | NA | TRBV19 | NA | CASKAVSAGVNTEAFF | TGTGCCAGTAAGGCTGTTTCAGCAGGGGTGAACACTGAAGCTTTCTTT
TRBJ1-2 | NA | TRBV6-5 | NA | CASSYSIPRYYGYTF | TGTGCCAGCAGTTACTCGATTCCGAGATACTATGGCTACACCTTC
TRBJ1-1 | NA | TRBV5-4 | TRBD1 | CASSWGQGKNTEAFF | TGTGCCAGCAGCTGGGGACAGGGAAAGAACACTGAAGCTTTCTTT
TRBJ1-2 | NA | TRBV5-1 | NA | CASSLSKTTYGYTF | TGCGCCAGCAGCTTGTCGAAAACTACTTATGGCTACACCTTC
TRBJ2-3 | NA | TRBV18 | TRBD2 | CASSPTRGGTDTQYF | TGTGCCAGCTCACCAACACGGGGGGGCACTGATACGCAGTATTTT